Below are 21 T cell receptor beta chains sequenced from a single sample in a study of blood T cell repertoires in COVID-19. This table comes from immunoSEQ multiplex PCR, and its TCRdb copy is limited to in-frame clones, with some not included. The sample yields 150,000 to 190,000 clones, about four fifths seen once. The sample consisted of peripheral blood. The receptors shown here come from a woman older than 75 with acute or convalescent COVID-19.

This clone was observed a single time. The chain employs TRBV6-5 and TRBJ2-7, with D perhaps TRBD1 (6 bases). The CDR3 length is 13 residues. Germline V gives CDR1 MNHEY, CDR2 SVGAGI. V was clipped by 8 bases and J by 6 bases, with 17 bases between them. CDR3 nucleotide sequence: TGTGCCAGCCTTGGGGGCCTGAGGGGCGAGCAGTACTTC. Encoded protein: CASLGGLRGEQYF.

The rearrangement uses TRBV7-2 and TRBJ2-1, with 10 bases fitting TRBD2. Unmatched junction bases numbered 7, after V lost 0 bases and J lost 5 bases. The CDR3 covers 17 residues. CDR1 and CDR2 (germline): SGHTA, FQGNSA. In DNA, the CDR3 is TGTGCCAGCAGCTTAGCGAGAGCGGGGGGGCGGAACAATGAGCAGTTCTTC. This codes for CASSLARAGGRNNEQFF.

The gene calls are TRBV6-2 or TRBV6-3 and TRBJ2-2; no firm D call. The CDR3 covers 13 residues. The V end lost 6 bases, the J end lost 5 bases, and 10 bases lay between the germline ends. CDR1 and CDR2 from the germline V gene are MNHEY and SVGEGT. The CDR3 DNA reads TGTGCCAGCAGCAGAACAGAAACCGGGGAGCTGTTTTTT. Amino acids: CASSRTETGELFF.

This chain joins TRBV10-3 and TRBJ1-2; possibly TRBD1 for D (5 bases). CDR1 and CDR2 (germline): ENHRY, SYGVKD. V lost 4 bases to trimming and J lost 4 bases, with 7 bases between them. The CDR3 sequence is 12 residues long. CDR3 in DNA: TGTGCCATCAGTGGTGACAGCTATGGCTACACCTTC. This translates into CAISGDSYGYTF.

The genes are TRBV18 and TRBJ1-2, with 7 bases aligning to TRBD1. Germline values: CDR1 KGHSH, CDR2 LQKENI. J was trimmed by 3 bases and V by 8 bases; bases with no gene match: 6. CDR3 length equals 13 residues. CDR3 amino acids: CASNEGADYGYTF. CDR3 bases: TGTGCCAGCAATGAGGGGGCGGACTATGGCTACACCTTC.

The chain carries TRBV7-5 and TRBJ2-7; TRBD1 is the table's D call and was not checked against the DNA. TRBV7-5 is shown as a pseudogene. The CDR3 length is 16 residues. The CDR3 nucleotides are TGTGCCAGAAGCTTAGGAAGCAGGGGAGCGAACTACGAGCAGTACTTC. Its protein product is CARSLGSRGANYEQYF.

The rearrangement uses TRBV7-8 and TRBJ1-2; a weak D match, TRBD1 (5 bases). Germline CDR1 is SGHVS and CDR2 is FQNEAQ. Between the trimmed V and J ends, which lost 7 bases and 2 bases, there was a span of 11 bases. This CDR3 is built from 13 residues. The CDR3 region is CASTQGTNYGYTF. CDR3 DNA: TGTGCCAGCACCCAGGGCACAAACTATGGCTACACCTTC.

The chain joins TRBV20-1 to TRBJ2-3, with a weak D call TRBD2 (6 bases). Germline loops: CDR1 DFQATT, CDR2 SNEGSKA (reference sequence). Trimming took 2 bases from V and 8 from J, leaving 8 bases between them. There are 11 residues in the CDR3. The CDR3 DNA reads TGCAGTGCTAGACTGGGAGGTACGCAGTATTTT. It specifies CSARLGGTQYF.

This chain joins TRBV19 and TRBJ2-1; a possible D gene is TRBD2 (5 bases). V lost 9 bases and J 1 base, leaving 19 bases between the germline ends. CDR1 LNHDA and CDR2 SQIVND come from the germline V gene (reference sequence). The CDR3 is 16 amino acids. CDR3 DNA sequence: TGTGCCAGCAGACGTCATGCGGGTGGGTCCTACAATGAGCAGTTCTTC. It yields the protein CASRRHAGGSYNEQFF.

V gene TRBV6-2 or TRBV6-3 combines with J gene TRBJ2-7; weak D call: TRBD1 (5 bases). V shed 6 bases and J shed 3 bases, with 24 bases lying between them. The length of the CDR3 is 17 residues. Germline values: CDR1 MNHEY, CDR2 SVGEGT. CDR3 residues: CASSHVPQAGRYYEQYF. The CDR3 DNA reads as TGTGCCAGCAGCCACGTCCCACAGGCCGGAAGGTACTACGAGCAGTACTTC.

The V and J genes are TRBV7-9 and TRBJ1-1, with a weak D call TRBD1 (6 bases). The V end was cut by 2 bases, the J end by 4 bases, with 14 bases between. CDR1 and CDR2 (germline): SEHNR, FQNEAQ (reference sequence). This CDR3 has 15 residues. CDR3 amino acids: CASSLSDSRGTEAFF. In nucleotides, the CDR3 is TGTGCCAGCAGCTTATCGGACAGTCGGGGCACTGAAGCTTTCTTT.

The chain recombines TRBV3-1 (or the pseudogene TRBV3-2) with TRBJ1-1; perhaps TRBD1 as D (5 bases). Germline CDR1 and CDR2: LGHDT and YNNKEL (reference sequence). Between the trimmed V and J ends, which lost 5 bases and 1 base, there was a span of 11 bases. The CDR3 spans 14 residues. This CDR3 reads CASSVQGWNTEAFF. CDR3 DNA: TGTGCCAGCAGCGTCCAGGGATGGAACACTGAAGCTTTCTTT.

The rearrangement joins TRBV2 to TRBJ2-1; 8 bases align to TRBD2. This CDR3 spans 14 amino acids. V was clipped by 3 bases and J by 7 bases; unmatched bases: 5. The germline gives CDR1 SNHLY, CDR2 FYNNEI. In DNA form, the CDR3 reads TGTGCCAGCAGTGATCGGGAGGGCCTTAATGAGCAGTTCTTC. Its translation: CASSDREGLNEQFF.

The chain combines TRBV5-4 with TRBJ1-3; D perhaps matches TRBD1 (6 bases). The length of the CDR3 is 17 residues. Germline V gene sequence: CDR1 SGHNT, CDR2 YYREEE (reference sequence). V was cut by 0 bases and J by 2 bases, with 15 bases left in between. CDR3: CASSLASTGLAGNTIYF. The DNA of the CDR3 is TGTGCCAGCAGCTTGGCCTCGACAGGACTCGCTGGAAACACCATATATTTT.

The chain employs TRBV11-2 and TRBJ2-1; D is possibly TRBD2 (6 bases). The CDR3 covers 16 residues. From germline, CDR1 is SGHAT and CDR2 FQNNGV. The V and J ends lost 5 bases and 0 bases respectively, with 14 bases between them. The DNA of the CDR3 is TGTGCCAGCAGCACAGGAGGGACGGGCTCCTACAATGAGCAGTTCTTC. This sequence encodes CASSTGGTGSYNEQFF.

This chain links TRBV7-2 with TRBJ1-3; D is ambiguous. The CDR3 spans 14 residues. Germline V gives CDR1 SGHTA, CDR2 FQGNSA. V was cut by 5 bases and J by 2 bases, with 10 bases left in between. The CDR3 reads CASSLSGAGNTIYF. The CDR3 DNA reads TGTGCCAGCAGCCTGAGCGGGGCTGGAAACACCATATATTTT.

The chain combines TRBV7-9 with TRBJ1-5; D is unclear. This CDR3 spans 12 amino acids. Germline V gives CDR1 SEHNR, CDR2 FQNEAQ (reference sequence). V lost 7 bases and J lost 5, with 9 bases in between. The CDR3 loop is CASTDNDQPQHF. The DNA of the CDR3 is TGTGCCAGCACCGACAACGATCAGCCCCAGCATTTT.

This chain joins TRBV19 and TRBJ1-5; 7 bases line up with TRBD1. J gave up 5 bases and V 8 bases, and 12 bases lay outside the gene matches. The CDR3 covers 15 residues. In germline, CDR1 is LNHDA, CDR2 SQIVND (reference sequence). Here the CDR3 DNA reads TGTGCCAGTCTTACCGCGGGGACAGCAGATCAGCCCCAGCATTTT. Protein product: CASLTAGTADQPQHF.

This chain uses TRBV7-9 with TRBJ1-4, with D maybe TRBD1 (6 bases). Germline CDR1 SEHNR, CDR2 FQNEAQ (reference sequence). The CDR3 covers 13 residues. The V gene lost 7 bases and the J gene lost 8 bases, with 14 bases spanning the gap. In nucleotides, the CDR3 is TGTGCCAGCACACGACAGGCTGGGGAAAAACTGTTTTTT. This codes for CASTRQAGEKLFF.

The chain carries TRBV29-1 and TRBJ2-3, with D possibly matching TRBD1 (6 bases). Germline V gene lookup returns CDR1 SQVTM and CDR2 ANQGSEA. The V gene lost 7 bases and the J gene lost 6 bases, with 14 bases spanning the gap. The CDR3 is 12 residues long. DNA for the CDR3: TGCAGCGCGGGGACATCCGCTGATACGCAGTATTTT. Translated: CSAGTSADTQYF.

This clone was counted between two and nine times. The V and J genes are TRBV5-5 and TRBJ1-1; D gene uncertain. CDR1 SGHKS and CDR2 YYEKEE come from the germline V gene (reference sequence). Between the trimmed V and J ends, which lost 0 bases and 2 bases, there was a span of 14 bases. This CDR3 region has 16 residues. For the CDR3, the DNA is TGTGCCAGCAGCTTGGTTATCGGAGTATTCAACACTGAAGCTTTCTTT. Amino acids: CASSLVIGVFNTEAFF. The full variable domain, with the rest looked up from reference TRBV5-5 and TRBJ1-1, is DAGVTQSPTHLIKTRGQQVTLRCSPISGHKSVSWYQQVLGQGPQFIFQYYEKEERGRGNFPDRFSARQFPNYSSELNVNALLLGDSALYLCASSLVIGVFNTEAFFGQGTRLTVV.